What follows are 14 T cell receptor beta chains derived from one specimen sequenced in a study of cytomegalovirus exposure and HLA in healthy donors. The study ran its PCR with 60 Vbeta and 13 Jbeta primers. Repertoires were generated with immunoSEQ multiplex PCR, while TCRdb's copy carries only in-frame clones and drops some. The sample comprises some 180,000 clones, over 70% of which are singletons, and approximately 1.5% rests with the top ten. Specimen: PBMCs. The receptors here all came from a man between 18 and 29 years old in good health and CMV-seronegative.

This clone was detected only once. The chain links TRBV4-3 to TRBJ2-1; 8 bases are shared with TRBD2. Germline lookup yields CDR1 LGHNA and CDR2 YSLEER. Trimming removed 3 bases from V and 7 bases from J; junction bases left unmatched: 8. The length of the CDR3 is 15 residues. The chain's CDR3 is CASSQGLVWRNEQFF. CDR3 nucleotide sequence: TGCGCCAGCAGCCAGGGACTAGTTTGGCGGAATGAGCAGTTCTTC.

The rearrangement uses TRBV7-9 and TRBJ1-1, with 10 nucleotides matching TRBD1. Germline CDR1 is SEHNR and CDR2 is FQNEAQ (reference sequence). The length of the CDR3 is 15 residues. J lost 3 bases, V lost 2 bases, and 3 bases had no gene match. CDR3 sequence (DNA): TGTGCCAGCAGCTTATACGGGACAGGGGACACTGAAGCTTTCTTT. Translation: CASSLYGTGDTEAFF.

The V call is TRBV2, the J call TRBJ1-1; 9 bases fit TRBD1. Per the germline V gene, CDR1 is SNHLY and CDR2 is FYNNEI. V gave up 7 bases and J gave up 10 bases; unmatched junction bases: 13. CDR3 length: 14 amino acids. CDR3 nucleotide sequence: TGTGCCAGCATCATGGGACAGGGCGCCGGAGGAGCTTTCTTT. It translates to CASIMGQGAGGAFF.

The chain joins TRBV6-5 to TRBJ2-7; TRBD2 agrees at 8 bases. Trimming cost V 6 bases and J 6 bases; bases outside gene matches: 7. Germline V gene sequence: CDR1 MNHEY, CDR2 SVGAGI. This CDR3 comprises 13 residues. Written as DNA, the CDR3 is TGTGCCAGCAGCTCGGGGGGGGTCGGCGAGCAGTACTTC. It yields the protein CASSSGGVGEQYF.

The rearrangement joins TRBV15 to TRBJ2-2; 16 nucleotides agree with TRBD2. J lost 7 bases, V lost 5 bases, and 16 bases had no gene match. CDR3 length equals 20 residues. Germline CDR1 is LNHNV and CDR2 is YYDKDF (reference sequence). The CDR3 loop is CATSSRGTSGRALGNGELFF. As DNA, the CDR3 is TGTGCCACCAGCTCGCGCGGGACTAGCGGGAGGGCGTTGGGGAACGGGGAGCTGTTTTTT.

The chain carries TRBV7-2 and TRBJ2-3; 10 bases are a match to TRBD2. V lost 1 base, J lost 13 bases, and 8 bases stayed unmatched. The length of the CDR3 is 14 residues. Germline lookup yields CDR1 SGHTA and CDR2 FQGNSA. As DNA, the CDR3 is TGTGCCAGCAGCTTAGATAGTAGCGGGGGGATGGAGTATTTT. As protein: CASSLDSSGGMEYF.

CDR3: CSVIQGGSYGYTF. The CDR3 DNA sequence: TGCAGCGTCATACAGGGTGGATCCTACGGCTACACCTTC. The rearrangement uses TRBV29-1 and TRBJ1-2; TRBD1 might be the D (6 bases). V lost 6 bases, J lost 8 bases, and 19 bases lay in between. The germline CDR1 and CDR2 sequences are SQVTM and ANQGSEA. This CDR3 region has 13 residues.

This clone was found once. The J gene is TRBJ2-2, the V gene TRBV4-3, with 12 positions matching TRBD2. The CDR3 totals 19 residues. Germline lookup yields CDR1 LGHNA and CDR2 YSLEER. The ends lost 4 bases at V and 2 bases at J; junction bases unmatched: 11. The CDR3 is CASSRDALAGGLNTGELFF. The CDR3, as DNA: TGCGCCAGCAGCCGAGACGCACTAGCGGGAGGCTTAAACACCGGGGAGCTGTTTTTT.

The chain employs TRBV11-3 and TRBJ2-5; tentative D call: TRBD1 (6 bases). V was shortened by 1 base and J by 4 bases, with 10 bases between the two germline ends. The CDR3 is made up of 14 amino acids. In germline, CDR1 is SGHNT, CDR2 YENEEA. CDR3 sequence (DNA): TGTGCCAGCAGCTTAGCGGGCAGGGGAGAGACCCAGTACTTC. The encoded protein is CASSLAGRGETQYF.

The chain joins TRBV27 to TRBJ2-6; 9 bases are a match to TRBD1. Germline trimming cut 8 bases from V and 1 base from J; bases unmatched to any gene: 24. The CDR3 consists of 22 residues. The germline CDR1 and CDR2 sequences are MNHEY and SMNVEV (reference sequence). CDR3 nucleotide sequence: TGTGCCAGCTCCCCAAAGGCGGGACCGGGACAGGGATACTTTTCTGGGGCCAACGTCCTGACTTTC. Amino acids: CASSPKAGPGQGYFSGANVLTF.

This clone was recorded only once. The chain carries TRBV5-4 and TRBJ2-7; 9 bases are a match to TRBD2. There are 15 residues in the CDR3. CDR1 SGHNT and CDR2 YYREEE come from the germline V gene (reference sequence). V lost 0 bases to trimming and J lost 2 bases; unmatched junction nucleotides: 3. The CDR3 here is CASSLGGGRAYEQYF. The DNA of the CDR3 is TGTGCCAGCAGCTTGGGTGGCGGGAGGGCCTACGAGCAGTACTTC.

V usage is TRBV7-8 and J usage is TRBJ1-3, with no clear D. CDR3 length equals 13 residues. V was pared by 2 bases and J by 4 bases, with 6 bases between. The germline CDR1 and CDR2 sequences are SGHVS and FQNEAQ. This CDR3 is CASSLWRGNTIYF. The CDR3 DNA follows: TGTGCCAGCAGCTTATGGAGGGGAAACACCATATATTTT.

This sequence joins TRBV12-5 and TRBJ1-2; the D is unclear. V shed 9 bases and J shed 6 bases, with 14 bases lying between them. The germline CDR1 and CDR2 sequences are LGHNT and FRNRAP. The CDR3 is 12 residues long. The CDR3 bases are TGTGCTAGCGGACCGGCGGGTGATGGCTACACCTTC. Amino acid sequence: CASGPAGDGYTF.

This clone was seen only a few times. V is TRBV11-3 and J is TRBJ1-1; D gene uncertain. The CDR3 consists of 13 residues. The V end was cut by 5 bases, the J end by 6 bases, with 13 bases between. Germline V lookup: CDR1 SGHNT, CDR2 YENEEA. CDR3 DNA sequence: TGTGCCAGCAGCAATCCCCCGGTTTCTGAAGCTTTCTTT. Translated, it gives CASSNPPVSEAFF.